The 32 T cell receptor beta chains in this list originate from one sample, sequenced in a study of CD8 T cells in Susac syndrome. A quantity of 0.5 to 1 ug RNA underwent reverse transcription using random hexamers. From the immunoSEQ multiplex PCR reads, TCRdb called clonotypes with MiXCR, one entry per CDR3 protein. Here the sample spans about 150,000 distinct CDR3 sequences, under 95% being singletons. Sample: CD4+ T cells from PBMCs. These receptors all stem from a human donor with multiple sclerosis.

The chain uses TRBV7-3 and TRBJ2-1; perhaps D is TRBD1 or TRBD2 (7 bases each). With 5 bases removed from V and 2 bases from J, the gap between germline ends came to 16 bases. Germline CDR1 SGHTA, CDR2 FQGTGA. The CDR3 is 16 amino acids. This chain's CDR3 is CASSMGRGRTYNEQFF. The CDR3 DNA reads as TGTGCCAGCAGCATGGGGAGGGGGCGAACCTACAATGAGCAGTTCTTC.

This rearrangement joins TRBV7-6 to TRBJ1-2, with a possible D match to TRBD1 (5 bases). Deletions cut 5 bases from V and 5 bases from J, with 12 bases between. The length of the CDR3 is 13 residues. CDR1 is SGHVS and CDR2 is FNYEAQ in the germline V gene. CDR3 coding DNA: TGTGCCAGCAGCCAGACGGGGGAGTATGGCTACACCTTC. Its protein product is CASSQTGEYGYTF.

The chain couples TRBV7-2 to TRBJ2-3, with D perhaps matching TRBD1 (5 bases). V lost 1 base and J lost 2, with 10 bases in between. CDR1 SGHTA and CDR2 FQGNSA come from the germline V gene. The CDR3 spans 15 residues. The CDR3 coding sequence is TGTGCCAGCAGCTTAGACCGACAGAACACAGATACGCAGTATTTT. Translating gives CASSLDRQNTDTQYF.

CDR3 in DNA: TGTGCCAGCAGCGTGAACTTGGGACAACACTACGAGCAGTACTTC. It yields the protein CASSVNLGQHYEQYF. The rearrangement uses TRBV9 and TRBJ2-7; a weak D match, TRBD1 (6 bases). The CDR3 consists of 15 residues. The germline V gene has CDR1 SGDLS and CDR2 YYNGEE. V was clipped by 2 bases and J by 3 bases, with 15 bases between them.

V and J are TRBV28 and TRBJ1-1; D possibly corresponds to TRBD1 (5 bases). The CDR3 has 15 amino acids. The V and J ends lost 2 bases and 3 bases respectively, with 13 bases between them. Per the germline V gene, CDR1 is MDHEN and CDR2 is SYDVKM. As DNA, the CDR3 is TGTGCCAGCAGTTTACCGGGACGGTGGGACACTGAAGCTTTCTTT. Amino acid sequence: CASSLPGRWDTEAFF.

This chain joins TRBV19 and TRBJ2-3; D might be TRBD1 (5 bases). Between the trimmed V and J ends, which lost 4 bases and 1 base, there was a span of 15 bases. CDR1 and CDR2 from the germline V gene are LNHDA and SQIVND (reference sequence). The CDR3 is made up of 16 amino acids. The chain's CDR3 is CASSREDRSGTDTQYF. For the CDR3, the DNA is TGTGCCAGTAGTAGGGAAGACAGATCGGGCACAGATACGCAGTATTTT.

The CDR3 coding sequence is TGTGCCAGCATGGACCGCCAAATGAGCACAGATACGCAGTATTTT. Protein sequence: CASMDRQMSTDTQYF. The V and J genes are TRBV2 and TRBJ2-3; no definite D call. Trimming took off 7 bases at V and 0 bases at J, with 14 bases between the two ends. The CDR3 has 15 residues. Looked up from germline, CDR1 is SNHLY and CDR2 is FYNNEI.

The chain has TRBV27 and TRBJ2-3, with 7 bases matching TRBD1. Germline V CDR1 and CDR2: MNHEY, SMNVEV (reference sequence). CDR3 length: 14 residues. Unmatched junction bases numbered 8, after V lost 5 bases and J lost 6 bases. Here the CDR3 DNA reads TGTGCCAGCAGTATACAGGGGCCCATGGATACGCAGTATTTT. It encodes CASSIQGPMDTQYF.

The V and J genes are TRBV12-3 or TRBV12-4 and TRBJ1-2; a possible D gene is TRBD1 (6 bases). V lost 7 bases and J 8 bases, leaving 23 bases between the germline ends. This CDR3 is built from 15 residues. CDR3 nucleotides: TGTGCCAGCATCCTTGAGACAGGCCCTCGGAGGGGCTACACCTTC. It translates to CASILETGPRRGYTF.

The rearrangement links TRBV2 to TRBJ2-3; 8 bases align to TRBD2. The CDR3 length is 15 residues. The V gene end was trimmed by 5 bases and the J gene end by 5 bases; junction bases not matched to a gene: 9. Per the germline V gene, CDR1 is SNHLY and CDR2 is FYNNEI. The CDR3 DNA reads TGTGCCAGCAGTTTGGGACTAGAGCGTCAAGATACGCAGTATTTT. Protein sequence: CASSLGLERQDTQYF.

The count of this clonotype is one. This CDR3 is CASSSWTSGTETQYF. The CDR3 bases are TGTGCCAGTAGTAGTTGGACTAGCGGGACGGAGACCCAGTACTTC. J is TRBJ2-5 and V is TRBV19; 12 bases line up with TRBD2. CDR3 length: 15 amino acids. The trim removed 4 bases at V and 5 bases at J, leaving 5 bases unmatched. Germline values: CDR1 LNHDA, CDR2 SQIVND (reference sequence).

The chain links TRBV7-6 to TRBJ1-5; D is unresolved. The germline V gene has CDR1 SGHVS and CDR2 FNYEAQ. V was shortened by 1 base and J by 3 bases, with 10 bases between the two germline ends. This CDR3 is built from 15 residues. The CDR3, as DNA: TGTGCCAGCAGCTTAGGGTCTATGAACAATCAGCCCCAGCATTTT. Translated, it gives CASSLGSMNNQPQHF.

V and J are TRBV6-1 and TRBJ1-2; no definite D call. The V and J ends lost 4 bases and 4 bases respectively, with 13 bases between them. The CDR3 runs 14 residues. Germline values: CDR1 MNHNS, CDR2 SASEGT. As DNA, the CDR3 is TGTGCCAGCAGTGCCACCGAGATCGCCTATGGCTACACCTTC. Protein sequence: CASSATEIAYGYTF.

The rearrangement joins TRBV12-3 or TRBV12-4 to TRBJ2-6; 7 bases agree with TRBD1. V shed 6 bases and J 2 bases; nucleotides not matched to a gene: 4. The CDR3 consists of 15 residues. CDR3 sequence: CASSPGGTGANVLTF. The CDR3, as DNA: TGTGCCAGCAGCCCAGGGGGAACTGGGGCCAACGTCCTGACTTTC.

This chain connects TRBV7-2 to TRBJ2-7; TRBD1 agrees at 9 bases. The J segment lost 6 bases and the V segment lost 6 bases, leaving 6 bases of the junction unmatched. This CDR3 spans 13 amino acids. In germline, CDR1 is SGHTA, CDR2 FQGNSA. CDR3 loop: CASSPGQGLEQYF. The CDR3 nucleotides read TGTGCCAGCAGTCCGGGACAGGGACTCGAGCAGTACTTC.

This chain joins TRBV10-2 and TRBJ2-1; D remains ambiguous. Trimming shortened V by 7 bases and J by 4 bases, and 14 bases separated the two germline ends. Germline V gene lookup returns CDR1 WSHSY and CDR2 SAAADI. The CDR3 has 14 residues. DNA of the CDR3: TGCGCCAGCACCCTAGGAGAAGGGTACAATGAGCAGTTCTTC. It translates to CASTLGEGYNEQFF.

This chain links TRBV28 with TRBJ1-1; the match to TRBD1 covers 8 bases. This CDR3 is 15 amino acids long. Trimming cost V 6 bases and J 6 bases; bases outside gene matches: 12. Germline CDR1 reads MDHEN; CDR2 reads SYDVKM. CDR3 coding DNA: TGTGCCAGCAGCATATTCAGGGGGCGTACCCCTGAAGCTTTCTTT. Translating it yields CASSIFRGRTPEAFF.

CDR3 nucleotide sequence: TGTGCCAGCAGGCCTGACAGGGGCTATGGCTACACCTTC. Encoded protein: CASRPDRGYGYTF. V and J are TRBV12-3 or TRBV12-4 and TRBJ1-2, with TRBD1 matching 8 bases. This CDR3 contains 13 residues. V gave up 6 bases and J gave up 4 bases; unmatched junction bases: 4.

This rearrangement joins TRBV10-2 to TRBJ1-2, with TRBD1 matching over 9 bases. This CDR3 is built from 14 residues. Germline loops: CDR1 WSHSY, CDR2 SAAADI. V lost 5 bases, J lost 5 bases, and 6 bases stayed unmatched. Written as DNA, the CDR3 is TGCGCCAGCAGTCGGGACAGGGACCAGTATGGCTACACCTTC. Its translation is CASSRDRDQYGYTF.

This rearrangement joins TRBV6-1 to TRBJ2-7; D is perhaps TRBD1 (6 bases). This CDR3 is 12 amino acids long. V lost 10 bases to trimming and J lost 1 base, with 11 bases between them. In germline, CDR1 is MNHNS, CDR2 SASEGT. CDR3 amino acids: CATRQVSYEQYF. In DNA, the CDR3 is TGTGCCACCCGACAGGTGTCCTACGAGCAGTACTTC.

Only one count was recorded for this clonotype. The V gene is TRBV3-1, the J gene TRBJ2-7, with a tentative D call TRBD2 (5 bases). Trimming took off 3 bases at V and 6 bases at J, with 15 bases between the two ends. The CDR3 contains 14 residues. Germline loops: CDR1 LGHDT, CDR2 YNNKEL (reference sequence). The CDR3 DNA reads TGTGCCAGCAGCCAGATGACGGGGTTATTCGAGCAGTACTTC. Encoded protein: CASSQMTGLFEQYF.

The chain carries TRBV11-2 and TRBJ2-7; 9 bases agree with TRBD1. The CDR3 has 14 residues. Per germline, CDR1 SGHAT and CDR2 FQNNGV. J gave up 7 bases and V 5 bases, and 9 bases lay outside the gene matches. CDR3 DNA sequence: TGTGCCAGCAGCCCCCTCGGGACAGGGCAGGAGCAGTACTTC. Amino acids: CASSPLGTGQEQYF.

The V call is TRBV7-2, the J call TRBJ2-2, with 7 nucleotides matching TRBD1. CDR1 and CDR2 (germline): SGHTA, FQGNSA. Trimming removed 4 bases from V and 4 bases from J; junction bases left unmatched: 3. The CDR3 has 14 amino acids. The CDR3 DNA reads as TGTGCCAGCAGCTCCGGACAGGCCACCGGGGAGCTGTTTTTT. Its translation is CASSSGQATGELFF.

This CDR3 reads CASTARGAANTEAFF. CDR3 DNA sequence: TGTGCCAGCACCGCTCGGGGGGCGGCGAACACTGAAGCTTTCTTT. V gene TRBV6-5 combines with J gene TRBJ1-1, with D perhaps TRBD1 (6 bases). This CDR3 spans 15 amino acids. Per germline, CDR1 MNHEY and CDR2 SVGAGI. V lost 7 bases and J 1 base, leaving 16 bases between the germline ends.

The chain links TRBV5-1 to TRBJ2-1, with TRBD1 matching over 8 bases. There are 17 residues in the CDR3. V shed 3 bases and J 0 bases; nucleotides not matched to a gene: 8. CDR1 and CDR2 from the germline V gene are SGHRS and YFSETQ. CDR3 sequence reads: CASSSPQGALSYNEQFF. Here the CDR3 DNA reads TGCGCCAGCAGCTCCCCCCAGGGGGCTCTCTCCTACAATGAGCAGTTCTTC.

In its sample, this clonotype was seen a few times. This chain uses TRBV4-3 with TRBJ2-3; TRBD2 aligns across 8 bases. Germline values: CDR1 LGHNA, CDR2 YSLEER. The CDR3 sequence is 16 residues long. The J segment lost 6 bases and the V segment lost 0 bases, leaving 8 bases of the junction unmatched. DNA for the CDR3: TGCGCCAGCAGCCAAGATGGAGCGGGAGTCATGGATACGCAGTATTTT. As protein: CASSQDGAGVMDTQYF.

The CDR3 loop reads CASSFSGSSYNEQFF. CDR3 DNA sequence: TGTGCCAGCAGCTTTAGCGGGAGCTCCTACAATGAGCAGTTCTTC. The V and J genes are TRBV7-3 and TRBJ2-1, with TRBD2 matching over 9 bases. The V and J ends lost 3 bases and 0 bases, in that order; junction bases with no gene match: 0. Germline values: CDR1 SGHTA, CDR2 FQGTGA. The CDR3 totals 15 residues. Full variable domain (rest looked up from reference TRBV7-3 and TRBJ2-1): GAGVSQTPSNKVTEKGKYVELRCDPISGHTALYWYRQSLGQGPEFLIYFQGTGAADDSGLPNDRFFAVRPEGSVSTLKIQRTERGDSAVYLCASSFSGSSYNEQFFGPGTRLTVL.

The chain is built from TRBV3-1 and TRBJ2-5; 7 bases map to TRBD2. The CDR3 contains 16 residues. Germline loops: CDR1 LGHDT, CDR2 YNNKEL (reference sequence). V lost 0 bases and J lost 5; bases outside the gene matches: 9. CDR3 protein: CASSQDPRTSSETQYF. Here the CDR3 DNA reads TGTGCCAGCAGCCAAGATCCTCGGACTAGTTCCGAGACCCAGTACTTC.

This clonotype was counted a single time. The V and J genes are TRBV6-6 and TRBJ2-1; D tentatively reads TRBD1 or TRBD2 (6 bases each). This CDR3 spans 16 amino acids. Trimming took off 2 bases at V and 1 base at J, with 12 bases between the two ends. Germline loops: CDR1 MNHNY, CDR2 SVGAGI (reference sequence). CDR3 amino acids: CASSYEGGGSYNEQFF. As DNA, the CDR3 is TGTGCCAGCAGTTACGAGGGGGGAGGTTCCTACAATGAGCAGTTCTTC.

The CDR3 spells CASSLAGGANTEAFF. For the CDR3, the DNA is TGTGCCAGCAGCTTGGCGGGAGGGGCGAACACTGAAGCTTTCTTT. The J gene is TRBJ1-1, the V gene TRBV5-6; D may be TRBD1 (5 bases). CDR3 length: 15 amino acids. Between the trimmed V and J ends, which lost 0 bases and 1 base, there was a span of 10 bases. Germline CDR1 is SGHDT and CDR2 is YYEEEE.

The J gene is TRBJ2-5, the V gene TRBV20-1; weak D call: TRBD2 (6 bases). V shed 5 bases and J shed 1 base, with 11 bases lying between them. This CDR3 is built from 13 residues. Germline values: CDR1 DFQATT, CDR2 SNEGSKA (reference sequence). The CDR3: CSAYTGVQETQYF. The DNA of the CDR3 is TGCAGTGCTTACACGGGGGTCCAAGAGACCCAGTACTTC.

This rearrangement joins TRBV15 to TRBJ2-7; a weak D match, TRBD2 (5 bases). Looked up from germline, CDR1 is LNHNV and CDR2 is YYDKDF (reference sequence). V gave up 3 bases and J gave up 1 base, with 16 bases separating them. This CDR3 has 16 residues. In nucleotides, the CDR3 is TGTGCCACCAGCAGGGAGCGGCAGTCAGGTTCCTACGAGCAGTACTTC. The encoded protein is CATSRERQSGSYEQYF.